The next 21 T cell receptor beta chains were all read from a single sample in a study of monozygotic twins with inflammatory bowel disease. TCRdb reprocessed the 5' RACE reads and keeps a single row for each CDR3 protein, giving no DNA. The sample holds 150,000 to 200,000 distinct CDR3 sequences. The specimen sequenced was blood. The receptors derive from a human donor with ulcerative colitis or Crohn's disease, or a healthy co-twin of an affected twin (not recorded which).

The chain has TRBV5-1 and TRBJ2-2. Germline values: CDR1 SGHRS, CDR2 YFSETQ. The CDR3 has 14 amino acids. The CDR3 sequence is CASSFGSNTGELFF.

The V gene is TRBV5-4, the J gene TRBJ2-6. Germline V gene data show CDR1 as SGHNT and CDR2 as YYREEE (reference sequence). This CDR3 has 17 residues. CDR3 in amino acids: CASSSDPSRSGANVLTF.

This chain links TRBV27 with TRBJ2-3; TCRdb indicates TRBD2, and absent DNA this call remains unverified. In germline, CDR1 is MNHEY, CDR2 SMNVEV (reference sequence). The CDR3 totals 15 residues. The CDR3 is CASSLGGLDSDTQYF.

V is TRBV5-5 and J is TRBJ2-5; TCRdb's D gene call, TRBD2, goes unchecked for lack of DNA. Looked up from germline, CDR1 is SGHKS and CDR2 is YYEKEE (reference sequence). The CDR3 covers 14 residues. The CDR3 sequence: CASFILAGVETQYF.

The chain is built from TRBV10-3 and TRBJ2-1. CDR1 is ENHRY, CDR2 SYGVKD, per germline. The CDR3 length is 12 residues. CDR3: CAIKSEAYEQFF.

The chain combines TRBV5-4 with TRBJ2-7. The germline CDR1 and CDR2 sequences are SGHNT and YYREEE (reference sequence). This CDR3 contains 13 residues. The CDR3 protein is CASSLDSPYEQYF.

The CDR3 reads CSAEQAGGRYEQYF. This chain joins TRBV29-1 and TRBJ2-7; the D call of TRBD1 rests on TCRdb alone, since no DNA is present to check it. Germline CDR1 reads SQVTM; CDR2 reads ANQGSEA. CDR3 length equals 14 residues.

V gene TRBV20-1 combines with J gene TRBJ2-1; TCRdb gives TRBD2 as the D gene, but with no DNA this cannot be confirmed. The germline CDR1 and CDR2 sequences are DFQATT and SNEGSKA (reference sequence). The CDR3 is 14 residues long. This CDR3 reads CSASPPSGYNEQFF.

The chain couples TRBV12-3 or TRBV12-4 to TRBJ1-1. The CDR3 sequence is 14 residues long. The CDR3 here is CASSLAFRGTEAFF.

CDR3 sequence: CASSRTSGRETQYF. The gene calls are TRBV9 and TRBJ2-5; TCRdb lists TRBD2, though no DNA is available to test this call. There are 14 residues in the CDR3. Germline CDR1 is SGDLS and CDR2 is YYNGEE.

The V gene is TRBV15, the J gene TRBJ2-7; TCRdb's assignment of TRBD1 cannot be checked, as there is no DNA. The CDR3 has 13 residues. From germline, CDR1 is LNHNV and CDR2 YYDKDF (reference sequence). The CDR3 loop is CATSRGDQREQYF.

The rearrangement uses TRBV29-1 and TRBJ1-1; TCRdb lists TRBD1, though no DNA is available to test this call. CDR1 is SQVTM and CDR2 is ANQGSEA in the germline V gene. This CDR3 region has 13 residues. CDR3 protein: CSVGRGGAEEAFF.

The chain joins TRBV18 to TRBJ1-2; TCRdb returns TRBD1, unconfirmable since there is no DNA. Germline CDR1 and CDR2: KGHSH and LQKENI. There are 16 residues in the CDR3. This CDR3 is CASSPAKGKMDYGYTF.

This rearrangement joins TRBV7-2 to TRBJ2-2; the D gene TCRdb calls, TRBD1, cannot be checked with no DNA. The CDR3 is made up of 16 amino acids. Germline CDR1 is SGHTA and CDR2 is FQGNSA. This chain's CDR3 is CASSQAGTANTGELFF.

The chain couples TRBV7-2 to TRBJ1-6. Germline V lookup: CDR1 SGHTA, CDR2 FQGNSA. The CDR3 sequence is 14 residues long. CDR3 sequence reads: CASSLGPYNSPLHF.

The rearrangement joins TRBV9 to TRBJ1-4; TCRdb calls TRBD1, which cannot be checked without DNA. The V gene's germline CDR1 is SGDLS and CDR2 YYNGEE. The CDR3 totals 14 residues. CDR3 sequence reads: CASSGGGTDEKLFF. The complete variable domain, with remaining parts taken from reference TRBV9 and TRBJ1-4, reads DSGVTQTPKHLITATGQRVTLRCSPRSGDLSVYWYQQSLDQGLQFLIQYYNGEERAKGNILERFSAQQFPDLHSELNLSSLELGDSALYFCASSGGGTDEKLFFGSGTQLSVL.

The chain's CDR3 is CASSIGPNTGELFF. This chain uses TRBV19 with TRBJ2-2. CDR3 length: 14 residues. Looked up from germline, CDR1 is LNHDA and CDR2 is SQIVND (reference sequence).

This chain joins TRBV6-1 and TRBJ1-2; TCRdb designates TRBD1, a call that cannot be tested without DNA. Germline CDR1 MNHNS, CDR2 SASEGT. The CDR3 has 14 residues. The chain's CDR3 is CASSGPGQSYGYTF.

This chain uses TRBV12-3 or TRBV12-4 with TRBJ2-7; TCRdb reports TRBD2, a call that lacks DNA to check it against. This CDR3 is 16 amino acids long. This chain's CDR3 is CASSFSSGVGIGEQYF.

The V and J genes are TRBV14 and TRBJ2-2. Per germline, CDR1 SGHDN and CDR2 FVKESK. CDR3 size: 14 residues. The CDR3 sequence is CASSDTANTGELFF.

The chain links TRBV5-1 to TRBJ1-1; checking the TCRdb D call of TRBD1 is not possible without DNA. CDR3 length: 13 amino acids. Germline-derived CDR1 and CDR2 are SGHRS and YFSETQ. The CDR3 loop is CASSLGRTEYAFF. The complete variable domain, with remaining parts taken from reference TRBV5-1 and TRBJ1-1, reads KAGVTQTPRYLIKTRGQQVTLSCSPISGHRSVSWYQQTPGQGLQFLFEYFSETQRNKGNFPGRFSGRQFSNSRSEMNVSTLELGDSALYLCASSLGRTEYAFFGQGTRLTVV.